A selection of T cell receptor beta chains follows, all from one sample in a study of blood T cell repertoires in COVID-19. The method was immunoSEQ multiplex PCR; TCRdb's version includes in-frame clones alone and lacks a portion of them. Here the sample spans 340,000 or so clones, 80% to 90% being singletons. Sequencing used PBMCs or T cells enriched from blood (not recorded which). The source of these receptors is a woman aged 40 to 49 with acute COVID-19. Both conserved end residues are part of each CDR3. The D gene is left open where the match is weak. The size entry is marked missing in some rows and otherwise reads once, few, many or a size class.

J gene | V gene | clone size | D gene | CDR3 protein | CDR3 DNA
TRBJ1-3 | TRBV28 | - | TRBD1 | CASSLWTGIHSGNTIYF | TGTGCCAGCAGTTTATGGACAGGGATCCACTCTGGAAACACCATATATTTT
TRBJ2-2 | TRBV5-1 | few | TRBD2 | CASSRARGDRGELFF | TGCGCCAGCAGTCGGGCACGGGGGGACCGCGGGGAGCTGTTTTTT
TRBJ2-3 | TRBV3-1/TRBV3-2 | - | TRBD2 | CASSRYGTSETDTQYF | TGTGCCAGCAGCCGGTACGGGACTAGCGAGACAGATACGCAGTATTTT
TRBJ1-4 | TRBV15 | - | - | CATSRDAVGQTGEKLFF | TGTGCCACCAGCAGAGACGCGGTAGGACAGACCGGTGAAAAACTGTTTTTT
TRBJ1-2 | TRBV5-1 | - | TRBD1 | CASSRDSNYGYTF | TGCGCCAGCAGCCGGGACAGTAACTATGGCTACACCTTC
TRBJ1-1 | TRBV6-4 | - | - | CASRIMDWTEAFF | TGTGCCAGCAGAATAATGGACTGGACTGAAGCTTTCTTT
TRBJ1-3 | TRBV15 | - | - | CATSRDMQADLSGNTIYF | TGTGCCACCAGCAGAGATATGCAGGCTGACCTCTCTGGAAACACCATATATTTT
TRBJ2-5 | TRBV14 | once | TRBD1 | CASSQEVDRGAETQYF | TGTGCCAGCAGCCAAGAGGTGGACAGGGGAGCAGAGACCCAGTACTTC
TRBJ2-3 | TRBV28 | many | - | CATTKGADTQYF | TGTGCCACAACAAAGGGGGCAGATACGCAGTATTTT
TRBJ1-1 | TRBV18 | - | - | CASSEQGPNTEAFF | TGTGCCAGCTCAGAACAGGGTCCGAATACTGAAGCTTTCTTT